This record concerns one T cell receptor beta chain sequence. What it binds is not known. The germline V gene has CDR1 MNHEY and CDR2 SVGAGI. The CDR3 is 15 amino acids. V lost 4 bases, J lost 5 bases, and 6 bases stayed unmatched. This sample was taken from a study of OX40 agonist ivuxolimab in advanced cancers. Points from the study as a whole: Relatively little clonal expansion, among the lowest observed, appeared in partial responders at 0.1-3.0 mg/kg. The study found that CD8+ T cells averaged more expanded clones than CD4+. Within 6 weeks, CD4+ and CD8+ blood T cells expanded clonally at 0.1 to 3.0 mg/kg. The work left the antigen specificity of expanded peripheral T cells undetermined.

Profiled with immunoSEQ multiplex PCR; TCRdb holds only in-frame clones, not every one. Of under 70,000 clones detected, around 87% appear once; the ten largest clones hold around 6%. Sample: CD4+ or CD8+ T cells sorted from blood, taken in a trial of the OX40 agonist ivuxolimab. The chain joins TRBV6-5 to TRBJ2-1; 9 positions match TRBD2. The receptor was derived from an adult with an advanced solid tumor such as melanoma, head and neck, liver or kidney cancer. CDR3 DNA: TGTGCCAGCAGTTTCAGCGGGGGGAGGAACAATGAGCAGTTCTTC. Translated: CASSFSGGRNNEQFF.